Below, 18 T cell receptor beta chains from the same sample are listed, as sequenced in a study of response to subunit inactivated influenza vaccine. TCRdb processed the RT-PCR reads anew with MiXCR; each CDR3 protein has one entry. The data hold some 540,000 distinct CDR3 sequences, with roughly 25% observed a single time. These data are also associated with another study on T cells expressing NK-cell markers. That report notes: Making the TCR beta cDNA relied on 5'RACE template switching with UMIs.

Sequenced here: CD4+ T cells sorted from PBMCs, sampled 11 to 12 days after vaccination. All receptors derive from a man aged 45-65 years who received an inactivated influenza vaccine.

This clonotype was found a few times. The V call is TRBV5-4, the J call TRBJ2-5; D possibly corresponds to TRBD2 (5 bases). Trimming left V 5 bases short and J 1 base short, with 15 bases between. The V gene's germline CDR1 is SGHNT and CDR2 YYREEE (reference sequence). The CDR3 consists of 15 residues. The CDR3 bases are TGTGCCAGCAGTTCGATGTCAGGACTCCAAGAGACCCAGTACTTC. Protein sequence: CASSSMSGLQETQYF.

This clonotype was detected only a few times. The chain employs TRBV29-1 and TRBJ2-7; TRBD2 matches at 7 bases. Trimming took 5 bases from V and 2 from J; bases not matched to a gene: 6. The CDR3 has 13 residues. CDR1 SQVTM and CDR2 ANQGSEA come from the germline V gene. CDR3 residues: CSVPGGGAYEQYF. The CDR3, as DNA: TGCAGCGTTCCCGGGGGAGGGGCCTACGAGCAGTACTTC.

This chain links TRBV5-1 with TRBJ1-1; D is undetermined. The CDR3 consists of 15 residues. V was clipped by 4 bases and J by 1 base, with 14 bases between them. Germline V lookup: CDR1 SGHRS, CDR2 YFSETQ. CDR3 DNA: TGCGCCAGCAGCCCCCGGGGATTTGAGAACACTGAAGCTTTCTTT. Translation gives CASSPRGFENTEAFF.

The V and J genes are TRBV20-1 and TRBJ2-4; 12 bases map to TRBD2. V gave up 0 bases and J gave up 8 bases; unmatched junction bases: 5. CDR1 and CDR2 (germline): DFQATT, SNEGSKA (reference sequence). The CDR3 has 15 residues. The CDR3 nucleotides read TGCAGTGCTAGAGACCCGACTAGCGGGAGATACATTCAGTACTTC. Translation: CSARDPTSGRYIQYF.

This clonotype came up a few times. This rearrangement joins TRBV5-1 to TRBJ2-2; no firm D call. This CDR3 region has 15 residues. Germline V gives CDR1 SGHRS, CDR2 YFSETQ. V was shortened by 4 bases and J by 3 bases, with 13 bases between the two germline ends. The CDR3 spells CASSLFSPDTGELFF. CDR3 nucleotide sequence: TGCGCCAGCAGCCTGTTCAGTCCGGACACCGGGGAGCTGTTTTTT.

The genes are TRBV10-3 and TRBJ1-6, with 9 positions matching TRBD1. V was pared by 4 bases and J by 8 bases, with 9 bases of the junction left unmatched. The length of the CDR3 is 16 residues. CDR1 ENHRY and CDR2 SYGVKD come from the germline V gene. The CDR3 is CAISAAGQGAYSPLHF. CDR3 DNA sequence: TGTGCCATCAGTGCGGCGGGACAGGGTGCTTATTCACCCCTCCACTTT.

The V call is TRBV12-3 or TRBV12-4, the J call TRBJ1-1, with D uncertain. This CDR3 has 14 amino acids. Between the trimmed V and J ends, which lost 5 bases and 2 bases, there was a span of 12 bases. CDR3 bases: TGTGCCAGCAGTCCCTTAAAACCTAACACTGAAGCTTTCTTT. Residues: CASSPLKPNTEAFF.

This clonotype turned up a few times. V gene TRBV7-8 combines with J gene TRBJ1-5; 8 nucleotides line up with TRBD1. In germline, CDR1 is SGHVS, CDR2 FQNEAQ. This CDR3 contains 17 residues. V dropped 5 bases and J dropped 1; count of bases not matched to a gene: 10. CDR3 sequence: CASSQGTGRKSNQPQHF. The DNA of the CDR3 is TGTGCCAGCAGCCAAGGGACAGGACGGAAGAGCAATCAGCCCCAGCATTTT.

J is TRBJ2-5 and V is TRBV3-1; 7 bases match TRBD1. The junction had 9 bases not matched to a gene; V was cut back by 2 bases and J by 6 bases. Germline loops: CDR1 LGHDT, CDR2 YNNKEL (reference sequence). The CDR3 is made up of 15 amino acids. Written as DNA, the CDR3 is TGTGCCAGCAGCCAATTTGTGACAGGGAGTCAGACCCAGTACTTC. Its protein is CASSQFVTGSQTQYF.

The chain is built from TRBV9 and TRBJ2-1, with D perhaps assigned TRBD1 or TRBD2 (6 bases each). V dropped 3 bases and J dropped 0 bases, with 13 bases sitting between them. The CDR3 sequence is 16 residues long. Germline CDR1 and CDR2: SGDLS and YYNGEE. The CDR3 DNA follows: TGTGCCAGCAGCGGAGGGGGGATCGCCTCCTACAATGAGCAGTTCTTC. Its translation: CASSGGGIASYNEQFF.

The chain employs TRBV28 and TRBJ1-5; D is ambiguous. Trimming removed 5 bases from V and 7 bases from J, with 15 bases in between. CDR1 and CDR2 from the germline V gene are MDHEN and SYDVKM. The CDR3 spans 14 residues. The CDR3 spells CASSLTSGGQPQHF. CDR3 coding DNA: TGTGCCAGCAGTCTAACGTCCGGAGGGCAGCCCCAGCATTTT.

The CDR3: CASSKAGLGSYNEQFF. DNA of the CDR3: TGTGCCAGCAGTAAGGCCGGGCTAGGATCCTACAATGAGCAGTTCTTC. This sequence joins TRBV7-3 and TRBJ2-1; unclear D gene. The CDR3 totals 16 residues. CDR1 SGHTA and CDR2 FQGTGA come from the germline V gene. With 6 bases removed from V and 1 base from J, the gap between germline ends came to 16 bases.

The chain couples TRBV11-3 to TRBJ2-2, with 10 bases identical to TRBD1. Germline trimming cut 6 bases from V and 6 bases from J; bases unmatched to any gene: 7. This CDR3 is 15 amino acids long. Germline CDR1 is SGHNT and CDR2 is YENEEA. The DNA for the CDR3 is TGTGCCAGCAGTCGGGGACAGGGGTCACCCGGGGAGCTGTTTTTT. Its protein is CASSRGQGSPGELFF.

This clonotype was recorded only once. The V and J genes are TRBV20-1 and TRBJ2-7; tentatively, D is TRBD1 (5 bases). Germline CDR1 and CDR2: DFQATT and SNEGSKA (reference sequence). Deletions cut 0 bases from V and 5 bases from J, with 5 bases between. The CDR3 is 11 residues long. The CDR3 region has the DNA TGCAGTGCTAGAGAGGACAACGAGCAGTACTTC. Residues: CSAREDNEQYF.

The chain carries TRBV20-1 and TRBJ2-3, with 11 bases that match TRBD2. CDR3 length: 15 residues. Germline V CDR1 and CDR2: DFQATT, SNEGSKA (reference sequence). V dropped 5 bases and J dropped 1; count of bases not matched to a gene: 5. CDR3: CSAYLSGRGTDTQYF. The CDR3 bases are TGCAGTGCTTACCTTAGCGGGAGGGGCACAGATACGCAGTATTTT.

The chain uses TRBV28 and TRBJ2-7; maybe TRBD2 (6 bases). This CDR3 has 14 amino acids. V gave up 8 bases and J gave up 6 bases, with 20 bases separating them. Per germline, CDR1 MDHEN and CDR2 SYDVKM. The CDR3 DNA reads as TGTGCCAGCCGCGCCACGGGAGATAGTATCGAGCAGTACTTC. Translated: CASRATGDSIEQYF.

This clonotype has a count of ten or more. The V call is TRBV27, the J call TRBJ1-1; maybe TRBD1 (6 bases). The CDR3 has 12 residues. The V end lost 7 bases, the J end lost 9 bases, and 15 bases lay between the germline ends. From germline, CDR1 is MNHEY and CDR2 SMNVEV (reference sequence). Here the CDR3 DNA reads TGTGCCAGCAACACCTTGGGGGCGCAAGCTTTCTTT. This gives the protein CASNTLGAQAFF.

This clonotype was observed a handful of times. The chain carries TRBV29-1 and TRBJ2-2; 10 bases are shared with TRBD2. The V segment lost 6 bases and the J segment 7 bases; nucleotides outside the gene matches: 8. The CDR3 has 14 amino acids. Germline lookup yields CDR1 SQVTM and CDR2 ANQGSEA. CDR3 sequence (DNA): TGCAGCGTGAGCGGGAGGGACGGGGACGGGGAGCTGTTTTTT. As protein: CSVSGRDGDGELFF.